The T cell receptor (beta chain) described here comes from a study of monozygotic twins with inflammatory bowel disease. General observations from the study: No difference was seen in repertoire similarity between concordant and discordant twins, possibly from limited power.

TCRdb reprocessed the 5' RACE reads, with one entry per CDR3 protein and no DNA. The sample includes approximately 400,000 distinct CDR3 sequences. With no T cell sorting beforehand, total RNA was isolated from whole blood. With regard to this clonotype: Its antigen is undetermined.

The sample comprised blood. This receptor was obtained from a human donor with ulcerative colitis or Crohn's disease, or a healthy co-twin of an affected twin (not recorded which).

This CDR3 reads CASSVDAGTSWDEQYF. This chain joins TRBV19 and TRBJ2-7; the TCRdb D gene call, TRBD2, has no DNA to confirm it. Germline CDR1 and CDR2: LNHDA and SQIVND (reference sequence). This CDR3 is built from 16 residues. Using reference TRBV19 and TRBJ2-7 for the parts outside the CDR3, the full variable domain is DGGITQSPKYLFRKEGQNVTLSCEQNLNHDAMYWYRQDPGQGLRLIYYSQIVNDFQKGDIAEGYSVSREKKESFPLTVTSAQKNPTAFYLCASSVDAGTSWDEQYFGPGTRLTVT.